Below, one TCR beta chain is given with its context. What it recognizes is unknown. The sample belongs to a study of yellow fever vaccine responses in identical twins. TCRdb passed the RT-PCR reads through MiXCR, listing each CDR3 protein once. The sample has approximately 20,000 distinct CDR3 sequences, around 76% seen once. General study points: In identical twins, vaccine T cell responses appeared partly shared and partly individual.

This sequence originates from a woman between 18 and 29 years old who received the yellow fever vaccine. Sample: T cells from blood (PBMCs), unsorted or a sorted subset (not recorded which), taken before or after yellow fever vaccination (not recorded which).

In nucleotides, the CDR3 is TGTGCCAGCAGCTTGTTTCGCTCCTCCTACAATGAGCAGTTCTTC. This codes for CASSLFRSSYNEQFF. This chain links TRBV11-2 with TRBJ2-1; no reliable D call. The V end lost 3 bases, the J end lost 0 bases, and 9 bases lay between the germline ends. The germline CDR1 and CDR2 sequences are SGHAT and FQNNGV. The CDR3 contains 15 residues.